Below, one T cell receptor beta chain is given with its context. Antigen specificity is unknown. The data are from a study of STAT5B mutations in CD4+ large granular lymphocyte leukemia. Broader study findings: Top patient clones used TRBV06 genes more often: 8/27 versus 2/35 in controls. No patients shared main leukemic clonotypes, though about 24% appeared at low frequency elsewhere.

Assay: immunoSEQ multiplex PCR; the TCRdb copy retains only in-frame clones and omits some. Of several thousand clones in the sample, 76% were seen once. Germline CDR1 reads MGHRA; CDR2 reads YSYEKL. V lost 2 bases, J lost 1 base, and 14 bases lay in between. The CDR3 spans 16 residues. The chain combines TRBV4-1 with TRBJ2-5; D perhaps matches TRBD1 (5 bases). Sequenced sample: PBMCs. The clonotype was recovered from a man between 65 and 85 years old with CD4+ T-cell large granular lymphocyte leukemia. The CDR3 region is CASSQHPRGGQETQYF. The CDR3 DNA sequence: TGCGCCAGCAGCCAACACCCAAGGGGCGGCCAAGAGACCCAGTACTTC.